The 24 T cell receptor beta chains presented below share a single source sample, sequenced in a study of blood T cell repertoires in COVID-19. The assay was immunoSEQ multiplex PCR, and TCRdb's table has in-frame clones only and misses some. This table has 200,000 to 250,000 clones, around 86% appearing once. Sequences were obtained from peripheral blood. The source is a man aged 25-45 years who had recovered from COVID-19.

The genes are TRBV30 and TRBJ1-6, with 8 positions matching TRBD1. CDR1 and CDR2 from the germline V gene are GTSNPN and SVGIG (reference sequence). The CDR3 sequence is 14 residues long. Trimming removed 2 bases from V and 16 bases from J; junction bases left unmatched: 13. The CDR3 DNA is TGTGCCTGGAGTACTTCTACGACAGGGGTTTCTCTCCACTTT. Its translation is CAWSTSTTGVSLHF.

The rearrangement uses TRBV19 and TRBJ1-5, with 7 bases lining up with TRBD1. CDR1 is LNHDA, CDR2 SQIVND, per germline (reference sequence). This CDR3 has 13 residues. V dropped 10 bases and J dropped 3; count of bases not matched to a gene: 6. CDR3 in DNA: TGTGCCACTTCCGGGACAGACAATCAGCCCCAGCATTTT. Its protein is CATSGTDNQPQHF.

The chain carries TRBV13 and TRBJ1-3; possibly TRBD1 for D (6 bases). The germline V and J ends were trimmed by 5 bases and 4 bases, with 12 bases remaining between them. The germline V gene has CDR1 PRHDT and CDR2 FYEKMQ (reference sequence). This CDR3 has 14 amino acids. The CDR3 sequence is CASSGRQDGNTIYF. In nucleotides, the CDR3 is TGTGCCAGCAGCGGAAGACAGGACGGAAACACCATATATTTT. The full variable domain, its missing parts supplied by reference TRBV13 and TRBJ1-3, is AAGVIQSPRHLIKEKRETATLKCYPIPRHDTVYWYQQGPGQDPQFLISFYEKMQSDKGSIPDRFSAQQFSDYHSELNMSSLELGDSALYFCASSGRQDGNTIYFGEGSWLTVV.

The chain uses TRBV7-2 and TRBJ1-1; D unclear. V lost 3 bases and J lost 2, with 7 bases in between. The CDR3 is 13 amino acids. Germline lookup yields CDR1 SGHTA and CDR2 FQGNSA. The DNA of the CDR3 is TGTGCCAGCAGCTTCAACAGCAACACTGAAGCTTTCTTT. Its protein is CASSFNSNTEAFF.

The chain has TRBV7-6 and TRBJ2-7; TRBD1 matches at 8 bases. The CDR3 totals 16 residues. V was clipped by 3 bases and J by 4 bases; unmatched bases: 11. Per the germline V gene, CDR1 is SGHVS and CDR2 is FNYEAQ. The CDR3 reads CASSFRPRGRSYEQYF. The CDR3 nucleotides are TGTGCCAGCAGCTTTCGGCCCAGGGGGCGCTCATACGAGCAGTACTTC.

The V call is TRBV30, the J call TRBJ1-2; a possible D gene is TRBD1 (6 bases). V lost 5 bases and J lost 8, with 12 bases in between. The CDR3 runs to 11 residues. The germline gives CDR1 GTSNPN, CDR2 SVGIG (reference sequence). The CDR3 protein is CAWWRGGGYTF. CDR3 sequence (DNA): TGTGCCTGGTGGAGGGGGGGAGGCTACACCTTC. Full variable domain (rest looked up from reference TRBV30 and TRBJ1-2): SQTIHQWPATLVQPVGSPLSLECTVEGTSNPNLYWYRQAAGRGLQLLFYSVGIGQISSEVPQNLSASRPQDRQFILSSKKLLLSDSGFYLCAWWRGGGYTFGSGTRLTVV.

The chain uses TRBV27 and TRBJ2-3, with 9 nucleotides matching TRBD2. Looked up from germline, CDR1 is MNHEY and CDR2 is SMNVEV (reference sequence). The CDR3 is made up of 16 amino acids. Trimming took 4 bases from V and 4 from J; bases not matched to a gene: 9. The CDR3 region has the DNA TGTGCCAGCAGTTGGGCGGGGGGGCCTTCTGCAGATACGCAGTATTTT. This gives the protein CASSWAGGPSADTQYF.

This sequence joins TRBV6-5 and TRBJ1-1; TRBD1 might be the D (6 bases). V was shortened by 5 bases and J by 0 bases, with 13 bases between the two germline ends. Germline CDR1 and CDR2: MNHEY and SVGAGI. The CDR3 contains 15 residues. The chain's CDR3 is CASSNTGSVNTEAFF. The CDR3 coding sequence is TGTGCCAGCAGTAATACAGGGTCGGTGAACACTGAAGCTTTCTTT.

The CDR3 coding sequence is TGTGCCAGCTCACCAAGGGCTCAACACAGGGATCAGCCCCAGCATTTT. Translation: CASSPRAQHRDQPQHF. The chain recombines TRBV18 with TRBJ1-5; D possibly corresponds to TRBD1 (6 bases). Between the trimmed V and J ends, which lost 2 bases and 5 bases, there was a span of 16 bases. Germline V gene lookup returns CDR1 KGHSH and CDR2 LQKENI. The CDR3 extends over 16 amino acids.

This chain connects TRBV10-3 to TRBJ2-2; 9 bases are a match to TRBD1. CDR3 length equals 18 residues. Germline loops: CDR1 ENHRY, CDR2 SYGVKD. Trimming cost V 6 bases and J 4 bases; bases outside gene matches: 15. The CDR3 sequence is CAIRSRSGQGYVTGELFF. Here the CDR3 DNA reads TGTGCCATCAGATCAAGGTCGGGACAGGGCTATGTCACCGGGGAGCTGTTTTTT.

As DNA, the CDR3 is TGCGCCAGCAGCCATCTCGAAACAGGGGGGTACTATGGCTACACCTTC. It yields the protein CASSHLETGGYYGYTF. This chain links TRBV4-3 with TRBJ1-2, with TRBD1 matching 8 bases. From germline, CDR1 is LGHNA and CDR2 YSLEER. This CDR3 contains 16 residues. V was pared by 3 bases and J by 3 bases, with 9 bases of the junction left unmatched.

The chain links TRBV4-3 to TRBJ2-3; 8 positions agree with TRBD2. CDR1 is LGHNA, CDR2 YSLEER, per germline. The V gene end was trimmed by 3 bases and the J gene end by 7 bases; junction bases not matched to a gene: 6. The CDR3 length is 14 residues. The chain's CDR3 is CASSQRGDGNTQYF. The CDR3 DNA sequence: TGCGCCAGCAGCCAGCGGGGGGACGGAAATACGCAGTATTTT.

The rearrangement uses TRBV6-5 and TRBJ1-6; D is unclear. CDR1 and CDR2 (germline): MNHEY, SVGAGI. CDR3 length: 15 residues. V was clipped by 0 bases and J by 9 bases, with 12 bases between them. The CDR3 here is CASSYSELKSSPLHF. The CDR3 region has the DNA TGTGCCAGCAGTTACTCCGAGTTGAAGAGTTCACCCCTCCACTTT.

This chain connects TRBV6-5 to TRBJ1-5, with a weak D call TRBD1 (5 bases). The CDR3 has 14 amino acids. Germline V lookup: CDR1 MNHEY, CDR2 SVGAGI. Trimming shortened V by 5 bases and J by 1 base, and 9 bases separated the two germline ends. CDR3 in amino acids: CASSKAGSNQPQHF. The CDR3 DNA sequence: TGTGCCAGCAGTAAGGCAGGGAGCAATCAGCCCCAGCATTTT.

The chain couples TRBV3-1 (or the pseudogene TRBV3-2) to TRBJ1-2; D remains unclear. The germline V gene has CDR1 LGHDT and CDR2 YNNKEL (reference sequence). V lost 6 bases and J lost 3, with 14 bases in between. CDR3 length: 14 residues. CDR3 DNA: TGTGCCAGCAGGGCAGGAGGTTTTGACTATGGCTACACCTTC. This codes for CASRAGGFDYGYTF.

The rearrangement links TRBV19 to TRBJ2-4; possible D gene TRBD2, 5 bases. Germline assignment: CDR1 LNHDA and CDR2 SQIVND (reference sequence). Trimming took 8 bases from V and 6 from J, leaving 14 bases between them. The CDR3 has 13 residues. The CDR3 loop reads CASLNSVGNIQYF. The DNA of the CDR3 is TGTGCCAGTCTAAATAGCGTCGGAAACATTCAGTACTTC.

V is TRBV5-8 and J is TRBJ2-4, with TRBD2 matching 8 bases. This CDR3 comprises 15 residues. The germline gives CDR1 SGHTS, CDR2 YDEGEE. The V segment lost 2 bases and the J segment 7 bases; nucleotides outside the gene matches: 8. CDR3 bases: TGTGCCAGCAGCTTCCGGACTAGCCTCGGGAACATTCAGTACTTC. Translating it yields CASSFRTSLGNIQYF.

This clone has only a few counts. The gene calls are TRBV5-6 and TRBJ2-7; 7 positions match TRBD2. The CDR3 totals 15 residues. Per germline, CDR1 SGHDT and CDR2 YYEEEE. Trimming removed 5 bases from V and 2 bases from J; junction bases left unmatched: 10. The CDR3 bases are TGTGCCAGCAGATCTAAGAGGGACTACCCCTACGAGCAGTACTTC. Its translation is CASRSKRDYPYEQYF. The full variable domain, rest sourced from reference TRBV5-6 and TRBJ2-7, is DAGVTQSPTHLIKTRGQQVTLRCSPKSGHDTVSWYQQALGQGPQFIFQYYEEEERQRGNFPDRFSGHQFPNYSSELNVNALLLGDSALYLCASRSKRDYPYEQYFGPGTRLTVT.

The V call is TRBV5-1, the J call TRBJ2-1, with D possibly being TRBD1 (5 bases). V was pared by 1 base and J by 2 bases, with 16 bases between. The CDR3 is 17 amino acids. CDR1 and CDR2 from the germline V gene are SGHRS and YFSETQ. The DNA of the CDR3 is TGCGCCAGCAGCTTGAATCCGGCCGACAGTACCTACAATGAGCAGTTCTTC. Its translation is CASSLNPADSTYNEQFF.

The chain combines TRBV10-3 with TRBJ2-7; D might be TRBD2 (5 bases). This CDR3 has 17 amino acids. The V end was cut by 1 base, the J end by 1 base, with 17 bases between. Germline CDR1 reads ENHRY; CDR2 reads SYGVKD. CDR3 in DNA: TGTGCCATCAGTGAGTTGTTTACGGGGATCCTTTCCTACGAGCAGTACTTC. It encodes CAISELFTGILSYEQYF.

The J gene is TRBJ1-5, the V gene TRBV27; D call uncertain. V dropped 1 base and J dropped 0 bases, with 10 bases sitting between them. Germline CDR1 MNHEY, CDR2 SMNVEV (reference sequence). CDR3 length: 16 amino acids. The CDR3 DNA reads as TGTGCCAGCAGTTTATATGGTCAGAATAGCAATCAGCCCCAGCATTTT. Translating it yields CASSLYGQNSNQPQHF.

The J gene is TRBJ2-7, the V gene TRBV3-1 (or the pseudogene TRBV3-2); a possible D gene is TRBD2 (5 bases). Trimming stripped 0 bases from V and 4 bases from J, with 13 bases between. The germline V gene encodes CDR1 LGHDT and CDR2 YNNKEL (reference sequence). CDR3 length equals 15 residues. Here the CDR3 DNA reads TGTGCCAGCAGCCAAGATCTAGCCAGGTCATACGAGCAGTACTTC. Protein sequence: CASSQDLARSYEQYF.

The chain couples TRBV13 to TRBJ1-2; 8 bases are a match to TRBD1. V lost 0 bases, J lost 8 bases, and 5 bases stayed unmatched. The CDR3 totals 14 residues. Germline loops: CDR1 PRHDT, CDR2 FYEKMQ (reference sequence). CDR3 DNA: TGTGCCAGCAGCTTAGGCTGGCAGGGGGCCGGCTACACCTTC. Translating gives CASSLGWQGAGYTF.

The sample holds one count of this clone. The chain couples TRBV4-3 to TRBJ2-1; 10 positions agree with TRBD1. V shed 3 bases, J shed 9 bases, and the junction held 11 bases outside the gene matches. Germline V lookup: CDR1 LGHNA, CDR2 YSLEER. The CDR3 totals 16 residues. DNA for the CDR3: TGCGCCAGCAGCCATGGAACCGGGACAGGGGCTCGTGAGCAGTTCTTC. Its translation is CASSHGTGTGAREQFF.